This section outlines one TCR beta chain sequence together with its context. This clone was observed once. It has no known antigen specificity. Within one base of it there is no much larger clone, and no base qualities were kept. The sample belongs to a study of glioma-infiltrating T cells after dendritic cell vaccination (dated by TCRdb to 2016 to 2017). For the wider study: Of the 15 or so glioblastoma patients in the cohort, all drawn from Phase I and II dendritic cell vaccination trials, 9 were newly diagnosed and 6 had recurrent disease. Autologous tumor lysate-pulsed dendritic cell vaccination was administered to the patients between the early 2000s and the early 2010s. To make the vaccine, monocyte-derived dendritic cells were cultured for seven to eight days with IL-4 and GM-CSF and then pulsed overnight with autologous tumor lysate. Each patient got three intradermal injections of the dendritic cell vaccine, spaced at biweekly intervals, in the arm below the axilla. In glioblastoma patients vaccinated with dendritic cells, deep sequencing of TCR beta CDR3 regions served to measure the amount of tumor-infiltrating lymphocytes and to compare repertoires between tumor and blood. Survival after dendritic cell vaccination was correlated with TCR sequencing metrics, such as TIL content and the overlap between tumor and blood repertoires. Results the study describes overall, beyond this receptor: The cohort was small and heterogeneous, and full blood and tumor sets were available for few patients, with initial-recurrent tumor pairs available for even fewer patients. TCR clonality showed no direct relationship with survival, which suggests that a diverse polyclonal response may matter. After dendritic cell vaccination, a higher estimated pretreatment TIL content predicted longer time to progression and longer overall survival. The TCR overlap response model with three groups was called speculative and said to need prospective validation.

Patients were selected on the basis of adequate residual fresh-frozen tumor tissue and more than two years of available survival data. An isocitrate dehydrogenase mutation was not carried by any of the glioblastoma patients, although molecular status was otherwise variable. PBMC were collected before vaccination, two weeks after the third vaccination, and at tumor progression if tumor progression occurred. Genomic DNA was extracted with the Qiagen DNeasy Blood extraction Kit. The immunoSEQ assay amplified TCRB CDR3 regions from roughly 2 micrograms of genomic DNA, or from all available DNA when less than that amount was available. The multiplex PCR relied on 60 forward primers for TCR V beta segments and 13 reverse primers for J beta segments. To estimate the number of reads per starting template, synthetic control templates were added to each sample at limiting dilution. Reads of 87 bp were generated by sequencing on the Illumina HiSeq System. The original pipeline was this. PCR and sequencing errors were removed by merging closely related sequences with a nearest neighbor algorithm. TCR overlap was defined as the percentage of unique tumor TCR beta sequences that were also found in the peripheral blood of the same patient. TCRdb obtained this table from immuneACCESS and retained in-frame rearrangements with V and J assigned. These tables miss some clones; where compared with another copy, unresolved V genes account for less than half of the shortfall, and the remainder is unexplained. The V and J calls and clone size come from that table; D and trimming were worked out from the DNA. In this sample the table shows fewer than 85,000 clones, almost 85% of which occur a single time. Around 2.3% of the sample belongs to the ten largest clones.

V and J are trimmed by 0 bases and 4 bases, and the gene matches miss 4 bases of the junction. Counted from cysteine to phenylalanine, this CDR3 has 15 amino acids. The entry retains the CDR3 DNA only, 45 bases that are in frame from base 1. The germline V gene (reference sequence) specifies SGHNT as CDR1 and YYREEE as CDR2. Rearrangement joined TRBV5-4 to TRBJ2-1, with TRBD1 matching 7 junction bases. The sequence was obtained from a human donor with glioblastoma. The sequencing used blood, collected before dendritic cell vaccination. The sequenced DNA: TGTGCCAGCAGCTTGGACAGGGGATATTACAATGAGCAGTTCTTC. Its product reads: CASSLDRGYYNEQFF.